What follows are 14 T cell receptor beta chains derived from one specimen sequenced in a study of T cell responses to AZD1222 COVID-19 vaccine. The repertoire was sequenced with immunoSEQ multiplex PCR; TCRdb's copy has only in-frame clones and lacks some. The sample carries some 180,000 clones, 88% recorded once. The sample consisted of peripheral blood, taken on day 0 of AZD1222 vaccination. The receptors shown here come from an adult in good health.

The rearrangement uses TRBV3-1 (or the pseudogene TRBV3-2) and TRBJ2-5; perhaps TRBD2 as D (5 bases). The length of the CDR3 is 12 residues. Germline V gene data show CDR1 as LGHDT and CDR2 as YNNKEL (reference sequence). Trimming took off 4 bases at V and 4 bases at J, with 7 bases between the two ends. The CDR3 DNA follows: TGTGCCAGCAGCCGTGGGAGAGAGACCCAGTACTTC. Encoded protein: CASSRGRETQYF.

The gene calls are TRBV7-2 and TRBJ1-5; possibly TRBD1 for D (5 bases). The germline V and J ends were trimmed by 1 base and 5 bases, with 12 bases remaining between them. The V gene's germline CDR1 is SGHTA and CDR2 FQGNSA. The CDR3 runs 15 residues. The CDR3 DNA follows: TGTGCCAGCAGCTTAGTCGGGCAGGGTCATCAGCCCCAGCATTTT. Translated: CASSLVGQGHQPQHF.

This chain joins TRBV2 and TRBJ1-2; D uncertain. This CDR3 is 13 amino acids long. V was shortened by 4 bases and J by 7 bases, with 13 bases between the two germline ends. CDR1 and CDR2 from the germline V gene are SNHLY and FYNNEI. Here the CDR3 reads CASSAESHTGYTF. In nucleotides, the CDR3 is TGTGCCAGCAGTGCTGAAAGTCACACTGGCTACACCTTC.

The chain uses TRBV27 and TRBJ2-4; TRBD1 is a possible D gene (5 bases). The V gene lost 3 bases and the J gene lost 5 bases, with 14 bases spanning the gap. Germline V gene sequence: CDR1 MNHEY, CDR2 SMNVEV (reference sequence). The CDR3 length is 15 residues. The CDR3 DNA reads TGTGCCAGCAGTTTTTTAGGGGCTGGGGAAAACATTCAGTACTTC. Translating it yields CASSFLGAGENIQYF.

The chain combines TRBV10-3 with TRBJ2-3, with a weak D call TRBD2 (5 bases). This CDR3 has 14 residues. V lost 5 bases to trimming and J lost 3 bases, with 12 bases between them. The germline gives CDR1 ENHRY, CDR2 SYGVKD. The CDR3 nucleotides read TGTGCCATCAGTTTAGCTGGGGAGACAGATACGCAGTATTTT. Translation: CAISLAGETDTQYF.

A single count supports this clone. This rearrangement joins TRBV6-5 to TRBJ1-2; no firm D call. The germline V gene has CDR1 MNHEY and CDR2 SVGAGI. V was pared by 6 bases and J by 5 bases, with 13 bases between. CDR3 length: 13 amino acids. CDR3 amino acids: CASRGYAGYGYTF. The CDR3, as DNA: TGTGCCAGCAGGGGTTATGCTGGTTATGGCTACACCTTC.

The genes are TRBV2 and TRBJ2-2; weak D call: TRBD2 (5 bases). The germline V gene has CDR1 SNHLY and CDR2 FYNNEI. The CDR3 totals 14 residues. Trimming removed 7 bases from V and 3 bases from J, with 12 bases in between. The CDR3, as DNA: TGTGCCAGCATTGCCACGGGATACACCGGGGAGCTGTTTTTT. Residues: CASIATGYTGELFF. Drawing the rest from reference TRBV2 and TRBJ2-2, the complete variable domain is EPEVTQTPSHQVTQMGQEVILRCVPISNHLYFYWYRQILGQKVEFLVSFYNNEISEKSEIFDDQFSVERPDGSNFTLKIRSTKLEDSAMYFCASIATGYTGELFFGEGSRLTVL.

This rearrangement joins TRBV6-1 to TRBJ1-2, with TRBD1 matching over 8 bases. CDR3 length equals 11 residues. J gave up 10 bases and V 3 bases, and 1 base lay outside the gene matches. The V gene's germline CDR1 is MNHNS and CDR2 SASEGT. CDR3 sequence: CASSEGQVYTF. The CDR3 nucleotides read TGTGCCAGCAGTGAGGGACAGGTCTACACCTTC.

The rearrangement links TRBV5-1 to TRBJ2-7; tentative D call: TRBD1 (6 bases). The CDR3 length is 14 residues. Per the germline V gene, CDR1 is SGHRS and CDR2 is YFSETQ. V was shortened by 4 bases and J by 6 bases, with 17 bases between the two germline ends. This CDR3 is CASSATGTSGEQYF. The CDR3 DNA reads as TGCGCCAGCAGCGCCACCGGGACAAGCGGCGAGCAGTACTTC.

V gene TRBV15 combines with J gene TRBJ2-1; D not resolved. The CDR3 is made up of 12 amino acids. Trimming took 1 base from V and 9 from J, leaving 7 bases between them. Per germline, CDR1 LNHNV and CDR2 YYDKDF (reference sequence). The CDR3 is CATSRVGVEQFF. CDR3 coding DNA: TGTGCCACCAGCAGAGTCGGTGTTGAGCAGTTCTTC.

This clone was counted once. The CDR3, as DNA: TGTGCCAGCAGCTTCCCCATCAGGCAGGGTGAACATGGCTACACCTTC. Amino acids: CASSFPIRQGEHGYTF. The chain joins TRBV13 to TRBJ1-2; D may be TRBD1 (5 bases). Germline V gives CDR1 PRHDT, CDR2 FYEKMQ (reference sequence). The CDR3 loop spans 16 amino acids. V lost 3 bases and J 6 bases, leaving 20 bases between the germline ends. Drawing the rest from reference TRBV13 and TRBJ1-2, the complete variable domain is AAGVIQSPRHLIKEKRETATLKCYPIPRHDTVYWYQQGPGQDPQFLISFYEKMQSDKGSIPDRFSAQQFSDYHSELNMSSLELGDSALYFCASSFPIRQGEHGYTFGSGTRLTVV.

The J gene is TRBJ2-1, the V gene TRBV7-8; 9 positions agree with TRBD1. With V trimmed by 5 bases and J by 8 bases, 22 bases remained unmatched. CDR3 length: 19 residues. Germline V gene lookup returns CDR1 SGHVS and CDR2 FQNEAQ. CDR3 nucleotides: TGTGCCAGCAGCCTACCCGGGACAGGGCCTAGTACCCTAAAGGATGAGCAGTTCTTC. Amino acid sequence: CASSLPGTGPSTLKDEQFF.

DNA for the CDR3: TGTGCCAGCAGCCAACTACGGCAGGGTCGCGAAAAACTGTTTTTT. Amino acids: CASSQLRQGREKLFF. V and J are TRBV14 and TRBJ1-4, with a possible D match to TRBD1 (5 bases). CDR3 length: 15 amino acids. Trimming took 2 bases from V and 8 from J, leaving 15 bases between them. Germline CDR1 and CDR2: SGHDN and FVKESK.

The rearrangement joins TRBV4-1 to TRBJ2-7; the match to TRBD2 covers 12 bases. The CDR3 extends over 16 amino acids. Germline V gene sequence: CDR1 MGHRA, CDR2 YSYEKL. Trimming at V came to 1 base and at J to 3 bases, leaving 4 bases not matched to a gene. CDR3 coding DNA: TGCGCCAGCAGCCAAGCCTCGGGACTAGCGGGCTACGAGCAGTACTTC. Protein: CASSQASGLAGYEQYF.